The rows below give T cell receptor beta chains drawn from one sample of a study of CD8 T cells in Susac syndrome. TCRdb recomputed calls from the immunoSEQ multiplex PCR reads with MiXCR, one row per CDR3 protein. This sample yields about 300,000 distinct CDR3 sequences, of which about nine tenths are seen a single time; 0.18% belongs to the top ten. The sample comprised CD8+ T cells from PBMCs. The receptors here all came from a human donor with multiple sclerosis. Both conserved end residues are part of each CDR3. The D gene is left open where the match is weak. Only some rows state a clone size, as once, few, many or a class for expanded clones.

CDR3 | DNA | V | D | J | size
CASSPRQGYEQYF | TGTGCCAGCTCACCTCGACAGGGTTACGAGCAGTACTTC | TRBV18 | TRBD1 | TRBJ2-7 | -
CASSQPTSGGAPETQYF | TGTGCCAGCAGCCAGCCGACTAGCGGGGGGGCCCCAGAGACCCAGTACTTC | TRBV4-2 | TRBD2 | TRBJ2-5 | -
CASRDSRTGLAGGYEQFF | TGTGCCAGCAGAGACAGCAGAACGGGACTAGCGGGAGGGTATGAGCAGTTCTTC | TRBV2 | TRBD2 | TRBJ2-1 | once
CASSKGVADHEQYF | TGTGCCAGCAGCAAAGGTGTGGCCGACCACGAGCAGTACTTC | TRBV21-1 | - | TRBJ2-7 | once
CASNFGGYSSYNEQFF | TGTGCCAGTAACTTCGGGGGATACAGCTCCTACAATGAGCAGTTCTTC | TRBV19 | - | TRBJ2-1 | -
CASSFLGGERDYGYTF | TGTGCCAGCAGCTTCCTCGGAGGGGAGCGGGACTATGGCTACACCTTC | TRBV7-9 | - | TRBJ1-2 | -
CASSFSTDEQFF | TGTGCCAGCAGTTTCTCAACTGATGAGCAGTTCTTC | TRBV27 | - | TRBJ2-1 | -
CASSSPLGSNSYNEQFF | TGTGCCAGCAGTTCTCCCTTGGGCTCAAACTCCTACAATGAGCAGTTCTTC | TRBV27 | - | TRBJ2-1 | -
CASSKQQATNEKLFF | TGTGCCAGCAGCAAACAACAGGCCACTAATGAAAAACTGTTTTTT | TRBV21-1 | - | TRBJ1-4 | -
CASSLAASTYEQYF | TGTGCCAGCAGCTTAGCGGCCAGTACTTACGAGCAGTACTTC | TRBV7-9 | - | TRBJ2-7 | -
CASSSGTGGDTEAFF | TGTGCCAGCAGCAGTGGGACAGGGGGGGACACTGAAGCTTTCTTT | TRBV7-3 | TRBD1 | TRBJ1-1 | -
CASSFYSRGPDTQYF | TGTGCCAGCAGTTTTTACTCTCGGGGACCAGATACGCAGTATTTT | TRBV28 | - | TRBJ2-3 | once
CASSYGDREYNEQFF | TGTGCCAGCAGCTACGGGGACAGGGAGTACAATGAGCAGTTCTTC | TRBV5-6 | TRBD1 | TRBJ2-1 | -
CASSLPRVPTGSGYEQYF | TGTGCCAGCAGCTTACCCCGGGTCCCCACAGGGAGCGGATACGAGCAGTACTTC | TRBV7-9 | - | TRBJ2-7 | -
CASSPWGVRKETQYF | TGTGCCAGCAGCCCATGGGGAGTTCGAAAAGAGACCCAGTACTTC | TRBV3-1 | - | TRBJ2-5 | -
CASSQDPASGSNEQYF | TGTGCCAGCAGCCAAGATCCTGCTAGCGGGAGCAACGAGCAGTACTTC | TRBV14 | TRBD2 | TRBJ2-7 | -
CASSLWVSPQETQYF | TGTGCCAGCAGTTTATGGGTGTCCCCCCAAGAGACCCAGTACTTC | TRBV9 | - | TRBJ2-5 | -
CASSTPASGGTSTDTQYF | TGTGCCAGCAGTACACCCGCTAGCGGGGGCACTAGCACAGATACGCAGTATTTT | TRBV2 | TRBD2 | TRBJ2-3 | -
CASSLVRGARDTQYF | TGTGCCAGCAGCTTAGTAAGGGGGGCGCGGGATACGCAGTATTTT | TRBV7-9 | - | TRBJ2-3 | -
CASSQGVGPYNEQFF | TGCGCCAGCAGCCAAGGTGTAGGCCCTTACAATGAGCAGTTCTTC | TRBV4-1 | - | TRBJ2-1 | once
CASSSYIGGQAIQETQYF | TGTGCCAGCAGCTCATATATTGGGGGACAGGCGATCCAAGAGACCCAGTACTTC | TRBV7-9 | TRBD1 | TRBJ2-5 | -
CASSQDQNFF | TGTGCCAGCAGCCAAGATCAAAACTTCTTC | TRBV4-2 | - | TRBJ2-1 | -
CASGLAGANTQYF | TGTGCCAGTGGACTAGCGGGAGCGAATACGCAGTATTTT | TRBV13 | TRBD2 | TRBJ2-3 | -
CASSLLAGGRGETQYF | TGTGCCAGCAGCTTACTAGCGGGAGGCCGCGGAGAGACCCAGTACTTC | TRBV11-2 | TRBD2 | TRBJ2-5 | -
CASSLSGTSVYYEQYF | TGTGCCAGCAGTTTATCCGGGACTTCAGTTTACTACGAGCAGTACTTC | TRBV27 | - | TRBJ2-7 | few
CASSAGGPDTQYF | TGTGCCAGCAGCGCCGGGGGGCCAGATACGCAGTATTTT | TRBV9 | - | TRBJ2-3 | -
CASSYYSGRANEQFF | TGTGCCAGCAGTTACTATAGCGGGAGGGCAAATGAGCAGTTCTTC | TRBV6-2/TRBV6-3 | TRBD2 | TRBJ2-1 | -
CASSYQTGADEKLFF | TGTGCCAGCAGTTACCAGACAGGGGCGGATGAAAAACTGTTTTTT | TRBV6-5 | TRBD1 | TRBJ1-4 | few
CSATGTSGGYNEQFF | TGCAGTGCAACCGGGACTAGCGGGGGCTACAATGAGCAGTTCTTC | TRBV20-1 | TRBD2 | TRBJ2-1 | -
CASSYSDRDYEQYF | TGTGCCAGCAGTTACTCGGACCGGGACTACGAGCAGTACTTC | TRBV6-5 | - | TRBJ2-7 | -
CASSYRDGEAFF | TGTGCCAGCAGCTATAGAGACGGTGAAGCTTTCTTT | TRBV7-8 | - | TRBJ1-1 | -